One and the same sample provided the 3 T cell receptor beta chains below, sequenced in a study of T cell repertoires and Cas9 in healthy adults. The table came from immunoSEQ multiplex PCR; TCRdb's copy has only in-frame clones and leaves some out. Here the sample spans 20,000 to 25,000 clones, over 85% being singletons. The sample comprised CD4+ effector T cells (CD127+, CD25-, CD137-, CD154-) from PBMCs; culture status not recorded. The receptors were sampled from a human donor in good health.

This clone was counted a few times. This CDR3 is also generated by other DNA sequences in the sample. The chain employs TRBV2 and TRBJ2-7; 7 nucleotides line up with TRBD1. Germline CDR1 is SNHLY and CDR2 is FYNNEI. With V trimmed by 4 bases and J by 4 bases, 10 bases remained unmatched. This CDR3 contains 15 residues. CDR3 bases: TGTGCCAGCAGTGTGGGTCGGGGCAGGGGGTACGAGCAGTACTTC. As protein: CASSVGRGRGYEQYF.

The rearrangement links TRBV10-3 to TRBJ2-7; D unresolved. Trimming shortened V by 4 bases and J by 4 bases, and 8 bases separated the two germline ends. The CDR3 consists of 12 residues. Looked up from germline, CDR1 is ENHRY and CDR2 is SYGVKD. CDR3 loop: CAISALGYEQYF. Written as DNA, the CDR3 is TGTGCCATCAGTGCCCTGGGGTACGAGCAGTACTTC.

The chain joins TRBV7-6 to TRBJ2-5; no clear D gene. Germline assignment: CDR1 SGHVS and CDR2 FNYEAQ. Trimming removed 3 bases at V and 2 bases at J, with 10 bases between. This CDR3 region has 14 residues. The CDR3: CASSFAGRQETQYF. In DNA form, the CDR3 reads TGTGCCAGCAGCTTTGCCGGACGGCAAGAGACCCAGTACTTC.